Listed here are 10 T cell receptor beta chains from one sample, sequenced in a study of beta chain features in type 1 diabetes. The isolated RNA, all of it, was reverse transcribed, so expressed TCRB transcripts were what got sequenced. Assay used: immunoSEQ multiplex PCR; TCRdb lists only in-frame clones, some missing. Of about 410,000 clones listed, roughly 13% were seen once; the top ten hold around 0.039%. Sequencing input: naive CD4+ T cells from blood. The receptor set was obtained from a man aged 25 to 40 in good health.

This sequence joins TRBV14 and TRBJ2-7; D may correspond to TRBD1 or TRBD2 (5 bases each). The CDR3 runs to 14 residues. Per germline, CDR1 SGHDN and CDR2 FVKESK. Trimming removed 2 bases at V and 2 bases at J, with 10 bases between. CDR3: CASSQPGPTYEQYF. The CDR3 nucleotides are TGTGCCAGCAGCCAACCGGGACCGACCTACGAGCAGTACTTC.

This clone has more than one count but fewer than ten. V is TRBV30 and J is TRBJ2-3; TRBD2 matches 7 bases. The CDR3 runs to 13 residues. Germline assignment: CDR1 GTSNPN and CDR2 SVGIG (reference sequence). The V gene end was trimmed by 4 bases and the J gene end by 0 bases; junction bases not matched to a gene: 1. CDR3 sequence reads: CAWTAGSTDTQYF. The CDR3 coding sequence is TGTGCCTGGACAGCGGGGAGCACAGATACGCAGTATTTT.

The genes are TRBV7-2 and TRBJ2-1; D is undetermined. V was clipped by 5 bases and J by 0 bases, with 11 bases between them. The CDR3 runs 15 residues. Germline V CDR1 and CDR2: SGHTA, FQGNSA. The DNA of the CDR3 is TGTGCCAGCAGCCCTCGGACGTACTCCTACAATGAGCAGTTCTTC. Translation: CASSPRTYSYNEQFF.

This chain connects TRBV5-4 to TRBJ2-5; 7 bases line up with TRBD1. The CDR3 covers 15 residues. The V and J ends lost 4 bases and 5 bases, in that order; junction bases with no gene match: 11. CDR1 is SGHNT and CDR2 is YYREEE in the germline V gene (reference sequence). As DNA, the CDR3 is TGTGCCAGCAGCAGCCAACAGGGGACGGGGGAGACCCAGTACTTC. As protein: CASSSQQGTGETQYF.

The CDR3 DNA reads TGTGCCAGCAGCATATACGTGGGACTGTACAATGAGCAGTTCTTC. Residues: CASSIYVGLYNEQFF. The V gene is TRBV11-3, the J gene TRBJ2-1; D perhaps matches TRBD2 (6 bases). The CDR3 contains 15 residues. V lost 5 bases to trimming and J lost 4 bases, with 15 bases between them. Germline V gene lookup returns CDR1 SGHNT and CDR2 YENEEA.

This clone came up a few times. The CDR3 loop reads CAWSGGQDGYTF. CDR3 DNA: TGTGCCTGGAGCGGTGGACAGGATGGCTACACCTTC. The V call is TRBV30, the J call TRBJ1-2; 7 bases map to TRBD1. The V gene's germline CDR1 is GTSNPN and CDR2 SVGIG (reference sequence). V shed 3 bases, J shed 6 bases, and the junction held 4 bases outside the gene matches. The CDR3 length is 12 residues.

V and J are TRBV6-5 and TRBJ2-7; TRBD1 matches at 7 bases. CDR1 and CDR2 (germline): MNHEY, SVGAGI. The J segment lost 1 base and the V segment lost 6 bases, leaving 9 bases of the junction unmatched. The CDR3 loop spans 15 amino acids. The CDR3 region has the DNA TGTGCCAGCAGGCCAGGGACAGTGTCTTCCTACGAGCAGTACTTC. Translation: CASRPGTVSSYEQYF.

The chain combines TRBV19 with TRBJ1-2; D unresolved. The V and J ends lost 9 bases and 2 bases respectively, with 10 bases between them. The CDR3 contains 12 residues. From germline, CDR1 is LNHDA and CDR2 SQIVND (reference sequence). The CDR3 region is CARRSPNYGYTF. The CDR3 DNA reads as TGTGCCAGGAGATCCCCGAACTATGGCTACACCTTC.

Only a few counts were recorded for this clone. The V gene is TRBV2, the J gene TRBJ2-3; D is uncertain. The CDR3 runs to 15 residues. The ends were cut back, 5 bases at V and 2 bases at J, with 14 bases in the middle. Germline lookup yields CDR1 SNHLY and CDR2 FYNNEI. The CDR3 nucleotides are TGTGCCAGCAGTTGGAACGATGCCCTCACAGATACGCAGTATTTT. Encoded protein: CASSWNDALTDTQYF. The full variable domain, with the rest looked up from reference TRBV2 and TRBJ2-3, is EPEVTQTPSHQVTQMGQEVILRCVPISNHLYFYWYRQILGQKVEFLVSFYNNEISEKSEIFDDQFSVERPDGSNFTLKIRSTKLEDSAMYFCASSWNDALTDTQYFGPGTRLTVL.

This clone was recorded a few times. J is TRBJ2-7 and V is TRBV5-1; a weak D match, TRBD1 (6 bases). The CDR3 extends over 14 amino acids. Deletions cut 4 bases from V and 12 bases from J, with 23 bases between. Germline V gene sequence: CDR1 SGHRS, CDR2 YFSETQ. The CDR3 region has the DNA TGCGCCAGCAGCCTTCGGACAGACAAGGGAAGTTGGTACTTC. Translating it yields CASSLRTDKGSWYF.